This record concerns one T cell receptor beta chain sequence. Its antigen is currently not known. No base-level quality is on record; no much larger clone is a single base apart. CDR1 and CDR2 are read off the germline V gene (reference sequence) as MNHEY and SMNVEV. From cysteine to phenylalanine, the CDR3 is 17 amino acids long. Only the CDR3 region is kept as DNA, spanning 51 bases read in frame from base 1. Clipping removes 2 bases from V and 2 bases from J, with 9 as the unmatched junction base count. TCRbeta rearrangements were sequenced from genomic DNA using the immunoSEQ assay at survey resolution. Processing in the source paper ran as follows. In the TCR sequencing data, the lowest productive clonotype frequency that could be detected was 2.59 x 10-5. Analyses included only productive TCRbeta rearrangements, meaning complete and in-frame sequences. Sample clonality was computed as Simpson clonality in the immunoSEQ Analyzer version 3.0. Clones were grouped by frequency into very rare, small, medium, large (1-20%) or hyperexpanded (>20%) categories. Generation probabilities were estimated with OLGA 1.2.3, V-gene circos plots were generated with VDJtools, specificities were searched for in VDJdb, and CDR3 motifs were identified with GLIPH. TCRdb holds this immuneACCESS table with in-frame rearrangements only. Some clones are missing; in checked studies, unresolved V genes explain under half, and the rest has no known cause. V, J and clone size are taken as reported in that table, and D and trimming were inferred from the DNA itself. This sample comprises around 43,000 clones, approximately 86% of them detected only once. About 2.8% of the sample belongs to the ten largest clones.

This sample was taken from a study of STAT5B mutations in CD4+ large granular lymphocyte leukemia (dated by TCRdb to the early 2020s). About the investigation overall: Among healthy controls, the CDR3 'QG' motif was associated with a particular HLA allele. The study compared the TCRbeta repertoires of patients with CD4+ T-cell large granular lymphocyte leukemia against the TCRbeta repertoires of healthy blood donors. Flow cytometry on FACSCanto II or FACSVerse confirmed that purified fractions exceeded 95% purity among lymphocytes.

The healthy controls were fewer than 45 blood donors, and the buffy coats of these donors were supplied by the Finnish Red Cross blood service. All TCR-sequenced material derived from peripheral blood: patient blood samples and healthy donor buffy coats. Peripheral blood mononuclear cells were isolated by Ficoll-Hypaque gradient centrifugation. Magnetic purification was used to isolate CD4+ cells from the buffy coats of the healthy controls. The Gentra Puregene Cell and Tissue kit was used to extract genomic DNA, and a Qubit 2.0 fluorometer was used to measure the amount of genomic DNA. What the work shows at the level of the full study, not this receptor alone: Data were not HLA-matched; higher clonality in CD4+ versus CD8+ T-LGLL could reflect the relatively small sample size. Enrichment of TRBV06-family usage was observed among the top patient clones (8/27) relative to healthy controls (2/35). Greater clonality appeared to be present in CD4-sorted patient repertoires than in healthy CD4+ repertoires, and the difference was retained after the putative leukemic clones were removed. The main leukemic clonotypes were found to be private to each patient, although roughly a quarter of the main leukemic clonotypes were detected at low frequency in the non-leukemic repertoires of other patients.

The V gene is TRBV27 and the J gene is TRBJ2-7; TRBD2 agrees with 10 junctional bases. The clonotype comes from a human donor in good health. Sequenced: CD4+ T cells from blood buffy coats. The base sequence is TGTGCCAGCAGTTTAAATCGGGCTAGCGGGAGACCCTACGAGCAGTACTTC. This gives the protein CASSLNRASGRPYEQYF.